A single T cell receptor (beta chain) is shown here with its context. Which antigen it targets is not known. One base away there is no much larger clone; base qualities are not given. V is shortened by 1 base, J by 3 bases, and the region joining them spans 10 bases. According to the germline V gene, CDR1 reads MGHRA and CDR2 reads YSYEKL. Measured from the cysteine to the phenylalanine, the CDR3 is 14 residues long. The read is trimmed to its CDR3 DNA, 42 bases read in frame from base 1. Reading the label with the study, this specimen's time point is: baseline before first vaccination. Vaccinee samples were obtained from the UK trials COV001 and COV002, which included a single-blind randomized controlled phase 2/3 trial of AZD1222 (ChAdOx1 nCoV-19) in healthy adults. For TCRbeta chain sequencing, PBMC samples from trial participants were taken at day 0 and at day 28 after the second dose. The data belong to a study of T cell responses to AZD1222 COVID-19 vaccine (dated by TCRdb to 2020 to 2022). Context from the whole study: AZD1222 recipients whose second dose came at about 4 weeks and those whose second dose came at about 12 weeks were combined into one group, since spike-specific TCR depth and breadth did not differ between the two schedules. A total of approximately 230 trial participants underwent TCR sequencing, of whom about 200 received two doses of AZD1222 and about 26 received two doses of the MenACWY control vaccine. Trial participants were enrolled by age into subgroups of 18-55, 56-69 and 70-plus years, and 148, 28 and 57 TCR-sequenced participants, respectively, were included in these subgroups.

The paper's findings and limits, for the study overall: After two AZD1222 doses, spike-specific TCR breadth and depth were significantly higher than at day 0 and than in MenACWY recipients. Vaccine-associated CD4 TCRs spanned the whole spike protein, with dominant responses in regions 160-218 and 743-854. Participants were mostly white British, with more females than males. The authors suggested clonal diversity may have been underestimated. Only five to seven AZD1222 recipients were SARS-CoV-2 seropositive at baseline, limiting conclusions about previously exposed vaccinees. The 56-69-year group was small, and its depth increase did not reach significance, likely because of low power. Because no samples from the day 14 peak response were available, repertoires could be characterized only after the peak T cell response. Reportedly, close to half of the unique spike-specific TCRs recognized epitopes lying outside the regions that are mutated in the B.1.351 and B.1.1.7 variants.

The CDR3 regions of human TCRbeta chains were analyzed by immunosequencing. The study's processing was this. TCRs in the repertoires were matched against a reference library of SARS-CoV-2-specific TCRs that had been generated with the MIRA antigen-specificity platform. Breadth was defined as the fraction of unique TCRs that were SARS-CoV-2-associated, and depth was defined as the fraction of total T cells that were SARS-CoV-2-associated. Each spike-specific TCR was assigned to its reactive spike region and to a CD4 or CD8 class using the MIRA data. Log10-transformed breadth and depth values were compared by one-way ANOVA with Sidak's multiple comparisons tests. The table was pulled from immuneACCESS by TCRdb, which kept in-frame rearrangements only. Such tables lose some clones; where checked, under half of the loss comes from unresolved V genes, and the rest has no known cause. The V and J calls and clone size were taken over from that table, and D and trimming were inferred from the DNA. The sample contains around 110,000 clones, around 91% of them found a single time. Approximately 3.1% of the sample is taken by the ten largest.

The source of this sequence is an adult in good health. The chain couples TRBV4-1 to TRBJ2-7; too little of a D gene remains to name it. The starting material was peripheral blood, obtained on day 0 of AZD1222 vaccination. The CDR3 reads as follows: CASSQGQPGYEQYF. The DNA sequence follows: TGCGCCAGCAGCCAAGGCCAGCCGGGCTACGAGCAGTACTTC.